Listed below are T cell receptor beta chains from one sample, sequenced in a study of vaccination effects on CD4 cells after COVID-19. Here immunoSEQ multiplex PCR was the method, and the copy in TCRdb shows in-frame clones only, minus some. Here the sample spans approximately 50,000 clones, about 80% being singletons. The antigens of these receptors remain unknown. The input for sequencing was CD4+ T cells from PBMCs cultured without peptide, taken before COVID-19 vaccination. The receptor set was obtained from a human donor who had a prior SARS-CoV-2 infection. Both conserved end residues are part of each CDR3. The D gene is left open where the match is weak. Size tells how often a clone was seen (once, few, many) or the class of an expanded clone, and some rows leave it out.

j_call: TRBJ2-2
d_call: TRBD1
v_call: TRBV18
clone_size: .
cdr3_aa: CASSPERQGNGELFF
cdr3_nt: TGTGCCAGCTCACCAGAACGACAGGGAAACGGGGAGCTGTTTTTT

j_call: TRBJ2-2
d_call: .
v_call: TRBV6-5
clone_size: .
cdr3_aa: CASTLQGFAGELFF
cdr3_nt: TGTGCCAGCACCCTTCAGGGGTTCGCCGGGGAGCTGTTTTTT

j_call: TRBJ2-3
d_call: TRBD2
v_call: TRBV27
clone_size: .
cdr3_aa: CASTRAGGITDTQYF
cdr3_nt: TGTGCCAGCACCCGAGCGGGAGGGATCACAGATACGCAGTATTTT

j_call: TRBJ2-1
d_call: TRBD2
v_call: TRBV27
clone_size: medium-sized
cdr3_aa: CASRATSGGAWEQFF
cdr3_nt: TGTGCCAGCAGGGCGACTAGCGGGGGGGCCTGGGAGCAGTTCTTC

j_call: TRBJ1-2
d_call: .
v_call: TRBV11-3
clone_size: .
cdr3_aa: CASSNHSGGRGYTF
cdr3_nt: TGTGCCAGCAGCAATCATTCGGGGGGGCGGGGCTACACCTTC

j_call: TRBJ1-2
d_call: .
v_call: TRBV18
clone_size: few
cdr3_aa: CASSPSATVYGYTF
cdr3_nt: TGTGCCAGCTCACCCTCCGCTACAGTCTATGGCTACACCTTC

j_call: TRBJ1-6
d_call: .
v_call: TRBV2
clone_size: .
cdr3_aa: CASSEVGGDSPLHF
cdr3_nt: TGTGCCAGCAGTGAAGTGGGAGGGGATTCACCCCTCCACTTT

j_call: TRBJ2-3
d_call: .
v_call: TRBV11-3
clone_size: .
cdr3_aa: CASSLGYGGDTQYF
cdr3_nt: TGTGCCAGCAGCTTAGGTTACGGGGGAGATACGCAGTATTTT

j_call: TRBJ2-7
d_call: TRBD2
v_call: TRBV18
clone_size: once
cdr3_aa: CASSPSGRFNEQYF
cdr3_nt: TGTGCCAGCTCACCTAGCGGGAGGTTCAACGAGCAGTACTTC

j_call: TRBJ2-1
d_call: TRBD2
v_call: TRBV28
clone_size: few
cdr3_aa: CASIPTGTSVYNEQFF
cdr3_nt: TGTGCCAGCATCCCTACCGGGACTAGCGTTTACAATGAGCAGTTCTTC

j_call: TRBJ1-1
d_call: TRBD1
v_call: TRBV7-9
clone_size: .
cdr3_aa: CASSARGQNTEAFF
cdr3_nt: TGTGCCAGCAGCGCCAGGGGGCAAAACACTGAAGCTTTCTTT

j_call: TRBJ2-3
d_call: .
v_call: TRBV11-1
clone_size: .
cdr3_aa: CASSLAGEATQYF
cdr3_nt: TGTGCCAGCAGCTTAGCGGGAGAGGCTACGCAGTATTTT

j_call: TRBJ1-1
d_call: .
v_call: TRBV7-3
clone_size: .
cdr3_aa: CASSFGYNTEAFF
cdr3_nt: TGTGCCAGCAGCTTTGGTTACAACACTGAAGCTTTCTTT

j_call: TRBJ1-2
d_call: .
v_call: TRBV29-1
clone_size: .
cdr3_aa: CSVEDGRYGYTF
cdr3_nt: TGCAGCGTTGAAGACGGGCGCTATGGCTACACCTTC

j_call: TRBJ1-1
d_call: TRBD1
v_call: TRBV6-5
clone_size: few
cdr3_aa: CAVRDRDLNTEAFF
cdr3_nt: TGTGCCGTCCGGGACAGGGACCTGAACACTGAAGCTTTCTTT

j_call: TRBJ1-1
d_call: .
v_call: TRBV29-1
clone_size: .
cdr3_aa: CSLGGGKGTEAFF
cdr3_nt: TGCAGCCTAGGGGGAGGGAAAGGCACTGAAGCTTTCTTT

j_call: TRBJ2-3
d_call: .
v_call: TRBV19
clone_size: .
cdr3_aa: CASSMAANTDTQYF
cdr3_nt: TGTGCCAGTAGTATGGCAGCGAACACAGATACGCAGTATTTT

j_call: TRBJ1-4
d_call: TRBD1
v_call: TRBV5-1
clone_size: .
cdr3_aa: CASSLLGTEPNEKLFF
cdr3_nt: TGCGCCAGCAGCTTGCTCGGGACAGAACCTAATGAAAAACTGTTTTTT

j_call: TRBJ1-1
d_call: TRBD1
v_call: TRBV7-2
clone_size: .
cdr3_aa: CASSLDRGQTEAFF
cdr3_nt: TGTGCCAGCAGCTTGGACAGGGGGCAGACTGAAGCTTTCTTT

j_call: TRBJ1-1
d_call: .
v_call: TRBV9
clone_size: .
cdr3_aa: CASSVAPAGRAEAFF
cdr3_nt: TGTGCCAGCAGCGTAGCTCCGGCAGGGCGCGCTGAAGCTTTCTTT

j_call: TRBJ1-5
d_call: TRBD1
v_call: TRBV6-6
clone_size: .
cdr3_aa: CASSPETGQGSNQPQHF
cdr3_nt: TGTGCCAGCAGTCCTGAAACGGGACAGGGGAGCAATCAGCCCCAGCATTTT

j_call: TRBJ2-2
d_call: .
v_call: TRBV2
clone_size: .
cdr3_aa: CASSDEVFGELFF
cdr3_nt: TGTGCCAGCAGTGATGAGGTTTTCGGGGAGCTGTTTTTT

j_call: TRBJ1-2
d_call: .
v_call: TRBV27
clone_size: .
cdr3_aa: CASSFHRTGTFYGYTF
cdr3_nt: TGTGCCAGCAGTTTCCACCGGACGGGAACCTTCTATGGCTACACCTTC

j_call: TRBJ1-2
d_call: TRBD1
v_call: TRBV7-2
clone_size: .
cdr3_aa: CASSLTQGAWSISGYGYTF
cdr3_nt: TGTGCCAGCAGCCTCACACAGGGGGCTTGGTCCATTTCTGGCTATGGCTACACCTTC

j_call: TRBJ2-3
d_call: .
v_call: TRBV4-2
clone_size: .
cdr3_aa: CASSRPGSTDTQYF
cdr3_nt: TGTGCCAGCAGCCGCCCGGGTAGCACAGATACGCAGTATTTT

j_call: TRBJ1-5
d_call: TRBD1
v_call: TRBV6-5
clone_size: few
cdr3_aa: CASGDRDRQPQHF
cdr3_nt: TGTGCCAGCGGAGACAGGGACCGACAGCCCCAGCATTTT

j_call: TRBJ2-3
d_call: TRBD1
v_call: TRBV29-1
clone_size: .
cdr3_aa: CSVEGGTGADTQYF
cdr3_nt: TGCAGCGTTGAGGGGGGGACAGGGGCCGATACGCAGTATTTT

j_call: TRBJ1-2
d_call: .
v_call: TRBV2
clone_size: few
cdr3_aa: CASRVLVGYTF
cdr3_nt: TGTGCCAGCAGAGTTCTGGTGGGCTACACCTTC

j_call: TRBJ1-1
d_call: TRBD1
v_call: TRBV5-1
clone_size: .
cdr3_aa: CASSPNRGSMNTEAFF
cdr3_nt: TGCGCCAGCAGCCCTAACAGGGGGAGCATGAACACTGAAGCTTTCTTT

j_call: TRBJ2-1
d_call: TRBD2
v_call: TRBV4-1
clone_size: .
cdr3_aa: CASSQVVRTSLSYNEQFF
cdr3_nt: TGCGCCAGCAGCCAAGTCGTCCGGACTAGCCTATCCTACAATGAGCAGTTCTTC

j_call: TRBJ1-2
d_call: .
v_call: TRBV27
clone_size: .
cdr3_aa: CASSSPFSGYTF
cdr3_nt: TGTGCCAGCAGTTCCCCCTTTTCGGGCTACACCTTC

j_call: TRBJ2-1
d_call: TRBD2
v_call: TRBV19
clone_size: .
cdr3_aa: CASSKGLAGVVGEQFF
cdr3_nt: TGTGCCAGTAGTAAGGGACTAGCGGGAGTTGTGGGAGAGCAGTTCTTC

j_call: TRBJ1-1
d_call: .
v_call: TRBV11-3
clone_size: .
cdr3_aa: CASSLVRRESEAFF
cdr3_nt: TGTGCCAGCAGCTTAGTGAGAAGGGAGAGTGAAGCTTTCTTT

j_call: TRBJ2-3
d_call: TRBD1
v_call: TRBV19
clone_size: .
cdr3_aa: CASSTGTDLTDTQYF
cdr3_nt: TGTGCCAGTAGCACCGGGACAGACCTCACAGATACGCAGTATTTT

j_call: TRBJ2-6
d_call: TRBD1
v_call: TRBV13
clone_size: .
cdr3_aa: CASSSTGTGEAGANVLTF
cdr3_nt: TGTGCCAGCAGCTCAACCGGGACAGGGGAAGCTGGGGCCAACGTCCTGACTTTC

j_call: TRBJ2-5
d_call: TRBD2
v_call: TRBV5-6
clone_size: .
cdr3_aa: CASSLVSGAEETQYF
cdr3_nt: TGTGCCAGCAGCTTGGTTAGCGGGGCCGAAGAGACCCAGTACTTC

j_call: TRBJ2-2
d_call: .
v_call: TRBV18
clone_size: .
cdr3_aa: CASSRRTENTGELFF
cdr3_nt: TGTGCCAGCTCGCGTCGGACGGAGAACACCGGGGAGCTGTTTTTT

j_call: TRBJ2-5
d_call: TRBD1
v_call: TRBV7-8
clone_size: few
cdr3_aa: CASSFVVIRTGGKTQYF
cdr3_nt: TGTGCCAGCAGCTTCGTAGTAATCCGGACAGGGGGCAAGACCCAGTACTTC

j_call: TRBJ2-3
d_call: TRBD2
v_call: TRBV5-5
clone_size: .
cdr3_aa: CASSPGLADTDTQYF
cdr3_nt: TGTGCCAGCAGCCCCGGACTAGCGGACACAGATACGCAGTATTTT

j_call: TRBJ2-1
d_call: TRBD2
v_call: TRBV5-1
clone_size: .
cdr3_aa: CASSLGGAGGHNEQFF
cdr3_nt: TGCGCCAGCAGCTTGGGTGGAGCGGGAGGCCACAATGAGCAGTTCTTC

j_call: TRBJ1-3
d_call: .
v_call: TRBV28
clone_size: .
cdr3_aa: CASSPRDIRRTIYF
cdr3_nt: TGTGCCAGCAGTCCGCGGGACATTCGAAGGACCATATATTTT

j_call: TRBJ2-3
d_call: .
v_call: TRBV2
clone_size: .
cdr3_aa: CASSFSNTQYF
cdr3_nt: TGTGCCAGCAGTTTTAGTAATACGCAGTATTTT

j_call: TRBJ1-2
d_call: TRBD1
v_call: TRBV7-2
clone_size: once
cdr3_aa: CASSSRDRDGYTF
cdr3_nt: TGTGCCAGCAGCTCCCGGGACAGGGACGGCTACACCTTC

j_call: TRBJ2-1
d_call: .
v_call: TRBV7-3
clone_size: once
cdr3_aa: CASSSGQYNEQFF
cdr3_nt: TGTGCCAGCAGCTCCGGGCAGTACAATGAGCAGTTCTTC

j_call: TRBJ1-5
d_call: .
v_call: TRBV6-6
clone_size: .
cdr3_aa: CASSYSAGGRSQHF
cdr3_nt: TGTGCCAGCAGTTACTCAGCGGGGGGCCGGTCCCAGCATTTT

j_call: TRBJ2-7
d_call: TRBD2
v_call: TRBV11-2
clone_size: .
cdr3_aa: CASSLGLAGGTAYEQYF
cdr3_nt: TGTGCCAGCAGCCTTGGACTAGCGGGGGGTACCGCCTACGAGCAGTACTTC

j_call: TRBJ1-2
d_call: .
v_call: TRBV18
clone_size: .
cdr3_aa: CASSPFSTGTTRNYGYTF
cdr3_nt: TGTGCCAGCTCACCATTTTCAACAGGGACAACCAGGAACTATGGCTACACCTTC

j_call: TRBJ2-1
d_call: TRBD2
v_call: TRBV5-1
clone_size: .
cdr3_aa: CASSLSPSGGRNEQFF
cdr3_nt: TGCGCCAGCAGCTTGAGTCCCAGCGGGGGCCGGAATGAGCAGTTCTTC

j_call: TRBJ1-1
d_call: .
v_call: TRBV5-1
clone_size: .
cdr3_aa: CASSLLGGDTEAFF
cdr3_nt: TGCGCCAGCAGCTTGTTGGGAGGGGACACTGAAGCTTTCTTT

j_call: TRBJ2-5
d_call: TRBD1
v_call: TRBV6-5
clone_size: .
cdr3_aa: CASSYSNRGEGTQYF
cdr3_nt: TGTGCCAGCAGTTACTCGAACAGGGGTGAGGGGACCCAGTACTTC

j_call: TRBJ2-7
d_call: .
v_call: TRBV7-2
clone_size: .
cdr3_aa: CASSLAAGGEQYF
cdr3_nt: TGTGCCAGCAGCTTAGCGGCCGGGGGCGAGCAGTACTTC

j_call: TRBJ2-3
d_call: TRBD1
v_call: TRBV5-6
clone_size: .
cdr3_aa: CASSLVGRTGGWDTQYF
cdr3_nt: TGTGCCAGCAGCTTGGTGGGGAGGACAGGGGGCTGGGATACGCAGTATTTT

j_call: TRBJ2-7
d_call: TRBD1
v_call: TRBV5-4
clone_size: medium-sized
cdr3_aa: CASSSGTDGSYEQYF
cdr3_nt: TGTGCCAGCAGCTCCGGGACAGATGGGTCCTACGAGCAGTACTTC

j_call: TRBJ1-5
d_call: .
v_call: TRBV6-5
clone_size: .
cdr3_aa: CASSLDHPSNQPQHF
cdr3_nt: TGTGCCAGCAGTCTCGACCACCCCAGCAATCAGCCCCAGCATTTT

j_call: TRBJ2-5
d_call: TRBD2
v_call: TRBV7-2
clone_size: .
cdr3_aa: CASSLGAAGAQETQYF
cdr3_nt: TGTGCCAGCAGCTTAGGCGCAGCGGGGGCTCAAGAGACCCAGTACTTC

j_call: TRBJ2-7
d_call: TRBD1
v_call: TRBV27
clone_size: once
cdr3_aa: CASRRQGDSYEQYF
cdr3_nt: TGTGCCAGCAGAAGGCAGGGGGACTCCTACGAGCAGTACTTC

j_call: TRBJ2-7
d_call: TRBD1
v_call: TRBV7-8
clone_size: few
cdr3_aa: CASSPGGSYEQYF
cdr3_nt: TGTGCCAGCAGCCCAGGGGGATCTTACGAGCAGTACTTC